This entry lists 18 T cell receptor beta chains sequenced from one sample in a study of CD8 T cells in ankylosing spondylitis. MiXCR, applied by TCRdb to the 5' RACE reads, yields one record per CDR3 protein. The data show more than 200,000 distinct CDR3 sequences, approximately 24% seen once. The sequenced sample was blood, either unsorted or a sorted T cell fraction (not recorded which). These receptor sequences come from a male donor with ankylosing spondylitis or in good health (not recorded which).

This clonotype was counted only a few times. The chain employs TRBV5-1 and TRBJ1-2; 9 nucleotides agree with TRBD1. V shed 5 bases, J shed 6 bases, and the junction held 14 bases outside the gene matches. The CDR3 sequence is 16 residues long. Germline V lookup: CDR1 SGHRS, CDR2 YFSETQ. CDR3 residues: CASSLLLSGTGNGYTF. The DNA for the CDR3 is TGCGCCAGCAGTCTCCTCTTATCCGGGACAGGGAATGGCTACACCTTC.

The chain recombines TRBV20-1 with TRBJ2-1; D not certain. V was clipped by 1 base and J by 3 bases, with 13 bases between them. This CDR3 has 15 residues. CDR1 is DFQATT and CDR2 is SNEGSKA in the germline V gene (reference sequence). CDR3 amino acids: CSARGVGWVYNEQFF. DNA for the CDR3: TGCAGTGCTAGAGGTGTCGGGTGGGTCTACAATGAGCAGTTCTTC.

J is TRBJ2-7 and V is TRBV7-9; 9 bases are a match to TRBD1. CDR1 is SEHNR, CDR2 FQNEAQ, per germline (reference sequence). J lost 3 bases, V lost 5 bases, and 5 bases had no gene match. The CDR3 contains 14 residues. The chain's CDR3 is CASSERDRDYEQYF. The CDR3 region has the DNA TGTGCCAGCAGCGAACGGGACAGGGACTACGAGCAGTACTTC.

This clonotype has a count of ten or more. The chain recombines TRBV20-1 with TRBJ1-2, with TRBD1 as a possible D gene (5 bases). V shed 5 bases and J shed 3 bases, with 16 bases lying between them. Germline V gene lookup returns CDR1 DFQATT and CDR2 SNEGSKA (reference sequence). The CDR3 extends over 14 amino acids. The CDR3 DNA reads TGCAGTGCTCACACAGGCGTGCCCTACTATGGCTACACCTTC. This gives the protein CSAHTGVPYYGYTF.

The chain couples TRBV27 to TRBJ1-2; tentatively, D is TRBD1 (5 bases). The CDR3 spans 14 residues. Trimming removed 5 bases at V and 4 bases at J, with 14 bases between. Germline V gives CDR1 MNHEY, CDR2 SMNVEV (reference sequence). In DNA form, the CDR3 reads TGTGCCAGCAGTGCCCGAGGGGATGGCTATGGCTACACCTTC. Its protein product is CASSARGDGYGYTF.

In its sample, this clonotype was seen a few times. V gene TRBV20-1 combines with J gene TRBJ1-4, with D uncertain. CDR3 length: 13 amino acids. Germline loops: CDR1 DFQATT, CDR2 SNEGSKA (reference sequence). The V end lost 3 bases, the J end lost 3 bases, and 8 bases lay between the germline ends. This CDR3 reads CSARGQPNEKLFF. The CDR3 DNA reads as TGCAGTGCTAGGGGTCAGCCTAATGAAAAACTGTTTTTT.

This clonotype has a handful of counts. V is TRBV3-1 and J is TRBJ2-7; D unclear. Trimming took off 2 bases at V and 0 bases at J, with 8 bases between the two ends. From germline, CDR1 is LGHDT and CDR2 YNNKEL (reference sequence). CDR3 length: 14 amino acids. CDR3 protein: CASSQQGDSYEQYF. The CDR3 DNA reads TGTGCCAGCAGCCAACAAGGCGACTCCTACGAGCAGTACTTC.

The rearrangement joins TRBV12-3 or TRBV12-4 to TRBJ2-3; 7 nucleotides agree with TRBD2. This CDR3 has 14 residues. The V and J ends lost 7 bases and 5 bases, in that order; junction bases with no gene match: 9. The CDR3: CASTREQRGDTQYF. Written as DNA, the CDR3 is TGTGCCAGCACCCGGGAGCAGCGGGGAGATACGCAGTATTTT.

This clonotype was counted between two and nine times. J is TRBJ1-1 and V is TRBV12-3 or TRBV12-4, with a possible D match to TRBD1 (6 bases). The V end was cut by 8 bases, the J end by 2 bases, with 12 bases between. The CDR3 covers 13 residues. The CDR3, as DNA: TGTGCCAGCGCAAAGGACAGAAACACTGAAGCTTTCTTT. Its protein product is CASAKDRNTEAFF.

V and J are TRBV20-1 and TRBJ2-2; possible D gene TRBD2, 5 bases. V shed 3 bases and J shed 4 bases, with 9 bases lying between them. This CDR3 has 13 residues. Germline V gives CDR1 DFQATT, CDR2 SNEGSKA (reference sequence). The chain's CDR3 is CSASSAGTGELFF. The CDR3 nucleotides read TGCAGTGCTAGTAGCGCGGGCACCGGGGAGCTGTTTTTT.

This clonotype was recorded at least ten times. The genes are TRBV29-1 and TRBJ1-1; 9 bases fit TRBD1. The CDR3 has 12 residues. Germline V gene lookup returns CDR1 SQVTM and CDR2 ANQGSEA. The V segment lost 7 bases and the J segment 5 bases; nucleotides outside the gene matches: 5. The CDR3 region is CSAGDRGTEAFF. CDR3 in DNA: TGCAGCGCCGGAGACAGGGGGACTGAAGCTTTCTTT.

This clonotype was observed a handful of times. The chain couples TRBV6-1 to TRBJ2-7, with 8 bases identical to TRBD1. The germline CDR1 and CDR2 sequences are MNHNS and SASEGT. The CDR3 runs 16 residues. The ends lost 6 bases at V and 5 bases at J; junction bases unmatched: 15. For the CDR3, the DNA is TGTGCCAGCAGCCGTCGAGGGAAGAGGACAGGGCACGAGCAGTACTTC. Its protein is CASSRRGKRTGHEQYF.

The chain recombines TRBV20-1 with TRBJ2-3; D gene ambiguous. Trimming removed 2 bases at V and 0 bases at J, with 15 bases between. Per germline, CDR1 DFQATT and CDR2 SNEGSKA (reference sequence). This CDR3 is 16 amino acids long. CDR3 coding DNA: TGCAGTGCTAGATGGCCAGCTCCATCTAGCACAGATACGCAGTATTTT. It is translated as CSARWPAPSSTDTQYF.

This rearrangement joins TRBV9 to TRBJ2-2; 9 positions match TRBD2. V gave up 4 bases and J gave up 0 bases; unmatched junction bases: 4. This CDR3 comprises 16 residues. Germline loops: CDR1 SGDLS, CDR2 YYNGEE. The CDR3 is CASSPRGGANTGELFF. CDR3 sequence (DNA): TGTGCCAGCAGCCCTCGCGGGGGGGCGAACACCGGGGAGCTGTTTTTT. The full variable domain, completed using reference TRBV9 and TRBJ2-2, is DSGVTQTPKHLITATGQRVTLRCSPRSGDLSVYWYQQSLDQGLQFLIQYYNGEERAKGNILERFSAQQFPDLHSELNLSSLELGDSALYFCASSPRGGANTGELFFGEGSRLTVL.

V and J are TRBV20-1 and TRBJ1-1; TRBD1 agrees at 7 bases. The V gene end was trimmed by 5 bases and the J gene end by 5 bases; junction bases not matched to a gene: 11. Per the germline V gene, CDR1 is DFQATT and CDR2 is SNEGSKA (reference sequence). CDR3 length: 14 amino acids. The CDR3 DNA reads as TGCAGTGCTTTTATGACAGGGCGGTGGACTGAAGCTTTCTTT. It encodes CSAFMTGRWTEAFF.

This clonotype was seen many times. The chain carries TRBV12-3 or TRBV12-4 and TRBJ2-3, with D perhaps assigned TRBD1 or TRBD2 (5 bases each). V was cut by 6 bases and J by 6 bases, with 19 bases left in between. The CDR3 is 15 residues long. CDR3 DNA sequence: TGTGCCAGCAGCCCGGGACGGCGCTTCTGGGATACGCAGTATTTT. This translates into CASSPGRRFWDTQYF.

In its sample, this clonotype was seen many times. The chain uses TRBV12-3 or TRBV12-4 and TRBJ2-3; 10 nucleotides align to TRBD1. V lost 4 bases to trimming and J lost 4 bases; unmatched junction nucleotides: 5. This CDR3 has 15 amino acids. The CDR3 coding sequence is TGTGCCAGCAGTTGGAGACAGGGGGCATCAGATACGCAGTATTTT. As protein: CASSWRQGASDTQYF.

CDR3 protein: CASSFGGTQYF. DNA of the CDR3: TGTGCCAGCAGCTTTGGGGGTACGCAGTATTTT. The chain has TRBV7-6 and TRBJ2-3, with D perhaps TRBD1 or TRBD2 (5 bases each). This CDR3 spans 11 amino acids. V was cut by 3 bases and J by 8 bases, with 6 bases left in between. The germline CDR1 and CDR2 sequences are SGHVS and FNYEAQ.